Listed below are T cell receptor beta chains from one sample, sequenced in a study of blood T cell repertoires in COVID-19. This table comes from immunoSEQ multiplex PCR, and its TCRdb copy is limited to in-frame clones, with some not included. The sample has about 220,000 clones; 80% are singletons. The sequencing sample was made of peripheral blood. Receptors were obtained from a human donor in a cohort sampled during active COVID-19. CDR3s include the opening cysteine and the closing phenylalanine or tryptophan. Fields, in order: clone size, D gene, V gene, J gene, CDR3 protein, CDR3 DNA. D genes are given only for firm matches. Clone size is not always given. Where it is, it says once, few, many or a class for expanded clones.

-,TRBD1,TRBV6-1,TRBJ1-6,CASSGIPGQVINSPLHF,TGTGCCAGCAGTGGCATACCGGGACAGGTGATTAATTCACCCCTCCACTTT
few,-,TRBV5-1,TRBJ2-2,CASSSVRGTNTGELFF,TGCGCCAGCAGCTCCGTGCGAGGCACGAACACCGGGGAGCTGTTTTTT
once,-,TRBV14,TRBJ2-1,CASSLRQASYNEQFF,TGTGCCAGCAGCCTAAGACAGGCCTCCTACAATGAGCAGTTCTTC
-,-,TRBV5-1,TRBJ2-3,CASSLNVDWGDTQYF,TGCGCCAGCAGCTTGAACGTGGACTGGGGAGATACGCAGTATTTT
-,TRBD1,TRBV3-1/TRBV3-2,TRBJ2-7,CASSRDRGRYEQYF,TGTGCCAGCAGCCGGGACAGGGGGCGATACGAGCAGTACTTC
-,-,TRBV12-3/TRBV12-4,TRBJ1-5,CASSMTVDQPQHF,TGTGCCAGCAGCATGACAGTCGATCAGCCCCAGCATTTT
once,-,TRBV9,TRBJ2-1,CASSVVSERTVNNEQFF,TGTGCCAGCAGCGTAGTCTCCGAAAGGACAGTCAACAATGAGCAGTTCTTC
-,-,TRBV6-2/TRBV6-3,TRBJ1-6,CASSLWRSSSSYNSPLHF,TGTGCCAGCAGTTTGTGGAGGAGTTCGAGCTCCTATAATTCACCCCTCCACTTT
few,TRBD1,TRBV28,TRBJ2-5,CASSPSRQGVGETQYF,TGTGCCAGCAGTCCGTCCCGACAGGGGGTTGGGGAGACCCAGTACTTC
-,TRBD1,TRBV28,TRBJ1-2,CASTQSRTGGRYGYTF,TGTGCCAGCACCCAATCTCGGACAGGGGGCCGGTATGGCTACACCTTC
-,TRBD2,TRBV29-1,TRBJ2-3,CSVVAGGRGDTQYF,TGCAGCGTTGTAGCGGGGGGGCGCGGAGATACGCAGTATTTT
few,TRBD1,TRBV19,TRBJ2-1,CASSGQDWAGNEQFF,TGTGCCAGTAGTGGACAGGATTGGGCGGGCAATGAGCAGTTCTTC
-,-,TRBV12-3/TRBV12-4,TRBJ1-2,CASSVGDGYTF,TGTGCCAGCAGTGTCGGGGATGGCTACACCTTC
-,TRBD1,TRBV27,TRBJ2-7,CASSLTGREQYF,TGTGCCAGCAGTTTGACAGGGCGGGAGCAGTACTTC
-,-,TRBV25-1,TRBJ2-3,CASKHRGTDTQYF,TGTGCCAGCAAGCACCGGGGCACAGATACGCAGTATTTT
-,-,TRBV9,TRBJ1-4,CASSETGQGVAKLFF,TGTGCCAGCAGCGAGACAGGACAAGGGGTGGCGAAACTGTTTTTT
once,TRBD2,TRBV4-3,TRBJ2-1,CASSQDQLAGGNEQFF,TGCGCCAGCAGCCAAGATCAACTAGCGGGGGGAAATGAGCAGTTCTTC
once,-,TRBV7-2,TRBJ1-2,CASSLATAYYGYTF,TGTGCCAGCAGCTTAGCCACAGCATACTATGGCTACACCTTC
once,-,TRBV11-3,TRBJ2-2,CASSLGDSIITGELFF,TGTGCCAGCAGCTTAGGGGACTCCATAATTACCGGGGAGCTGTTTTTT
-,-,TRBV11-3,TRBJ2-7,CASSLGGDSYEQYF,TGTGCCAGCAGCTTAGGGGGGGACAGCTACGAGCAGTACTTC
once,-,TRBV11-2,TRBJ2-5,CASSSSVEETQYF,TGTGCCAGCAGCTCTAGCGTGGAAGAGACCCAGTACTTC
few,-,TRBV13,TRBJ1-1,CASSLVPGENTEAFF,TGTGCCAGCAGCTTAGTACCGGGAGAGAACACTGAAGCTTTCTTT
few,TRBD1,TRBV28,TRBJ2-6,CASRSGTGFSGANVLTF,TGTGCCAGCAGATCCGGGACAGGTTTCTCTGGGGCCAACGTCCTGACTTTC
-,TRBD1,TRBV7-9,TRBJ2-7,CASSPVADRGMYEQYF,TGTGCCAGCAGCCCCGTTGCGGACAGGGGTATGTACGAGCAGTACTTC